This T cell receptor (beta chain) was profiled in a study of cytomegalovirus exposure and HLA in healthy donors. General observations from the study: Associated with cytomegalovirus, according to the listing, were 150 to 200 TCR beta chains. The TCR clusters that emerged in the first cohort tended, a later analysis found, to co-occur in the approximately 130 validation repertoires. The majority of TCR sequences were rare, yet some public TCRs appeared in many donors.

Here immunoSEQ multiplex PCR was the method, and the copy in TCRdb shows in-frame clones only, minus some. Of hundreds of thousands of clones in the sample, around 86% were seen once. A remark on this clone: As yet, its antigen is unknown.

Germline CDR1 reads MGHDK; CDR2 reads SYGVNS. V was clipped by 3 bases and J by 0 bases; unmatched bases: 5. This CDR3 has 16 amino acids. The chain couples TRBV25-1 to TRBJ2-3; 8 nucleotides line up with TRBD1. Sequenced sample: PBMCs. This TCR derives from a woman in her late teens or twenties in good health and CMV-seropositive. In DNA form, the CDR3 reads TGTGCCAGCAGTGAGTCGGACAGGGTTAGCACAGATACGCAGTATTTT. Protein: CASSESDRVSTDTQYF.